The clone carrying this T cell receptor (beta chain) was seen a handful of times. As yet, its antigen is unknown. These data come from a study of identical twins. General study findings and limits: With beta out-of-frame sequences, excess sharing by twins was weaker. Monozygotic twins shared more out-of-frame TCR alpha than recombination models predicted.

The CDR3 has 17 amino acids. V lost 1 base to trimming and J lost 2 bases; unmatched junction nucleotides: 10. Germline V gene sequence: CDR1 LGHDT, CDR2 YNNKEL (reference sequence). Template switching added a universal primer binding site, and final cDNA carried unique molecular identifiers. Using its own MiXCR run on the 5' RACE reads, TCRdb lists one record per CDR3 protein. The sample includes about 530,000 distinct CDR3 sequences, 15% of them seen just once. These same records also appear under a second study, on yellow fever vaccine responses in identical twins. This second study notes: Twins' vaccine T cell responses were reported to seem partly convergent and partly personalized.

The chain combines TRBV3-1 with TRBJ2-5, with 7 bases aligning to TRBD2. What was sequenced was CD4+ T cells sorted from blood. The sequence was collected from a woman aged 18 to 35 in good health. CDR3 DNA sequence: TGTGCCAGCAGCCAAGTGCTTCGGGCTAGCGGACAAGAGACCCAGTACTTC. Its translation: CASSQVLRASGQETQYF.